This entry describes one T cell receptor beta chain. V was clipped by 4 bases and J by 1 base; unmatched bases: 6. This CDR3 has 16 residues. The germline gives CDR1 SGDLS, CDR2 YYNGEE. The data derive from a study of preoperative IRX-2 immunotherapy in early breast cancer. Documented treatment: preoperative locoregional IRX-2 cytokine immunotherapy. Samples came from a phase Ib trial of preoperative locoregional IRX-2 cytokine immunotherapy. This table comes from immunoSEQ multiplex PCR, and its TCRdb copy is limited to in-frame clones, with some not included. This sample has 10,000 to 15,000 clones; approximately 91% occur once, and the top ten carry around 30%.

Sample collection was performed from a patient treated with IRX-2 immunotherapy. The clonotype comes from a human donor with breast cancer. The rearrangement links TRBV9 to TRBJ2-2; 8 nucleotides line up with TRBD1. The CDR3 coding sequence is TGTGCCAGCAGCTTGCTAGGGACAGGGAACACCGGGGAGCTGTTTTTT. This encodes CASSLLGTGNTGELFF. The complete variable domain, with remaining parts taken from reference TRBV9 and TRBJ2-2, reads DSGVTQTPKHLITATGQRVTLRCSPRSGDLSVYWYQQSLDQGLQFLIQYYNGEERAKGNILERFSAQQFPDLHSELNLSSLELGDSALYFCASSLLGTGNTGELFFGEGSRLTVL.